Each of the 15 T cell receptor beta chains below was sequenced from the same sample in a study of blood T cells in healthy people across ages (dated by TCRdb to about 2015). Library preparation employed 5' RACE. The sequencer listed for this sample is Illumina HiSeq 2500. A second about 7 to 11 cycle PCR used a sample-barcoded 5' primer and a J-beta primer mix. TCRdb handled the public reads itself, with Q25 trimming in fastp and clone calling in MiXCR, and kept productive beta chains. Each record represents a unique CDR3 protein, reported with the most common genes and DNA among its rows. The sample records some 860,000 distinct CDR3 sequences, roughly 50% of which are singletons. Around a quarter of the sample belongs to the ten largest clones. Sequences were obtained from blood. All receptors derive from a man between 35 and 55 years old in good health.

The V and J genes are TRBV4-2 and TRBJ2-1; D call uncertain. This CDR3 has 14 amino acids. Trimming pared 1 base from V and 8 bases from J, leaving 12 bases between. The germline gives CDR1 LGHNA, CDR2 YNFKEQ. The CDR3 loop reads CASSQGTPSHEQFF. The CDR3 nucleotides read TGTGCCAGCAGCCAAGGTACGCCTTCGCATGAGCAGTTCTTC.

The CDR3 region is CASSYEFRDGEQETQYF. CDR3 sequence (DNA): TGCGCCAGCAGTTATGAATTCCGGGACGGCGAACAAGAGACCCAGTACTTC. This rearrangement joins TRBV5-1 to TRBJ2-5; D possibly uses TRBD1 or TRBD2 (5 bases each). Per germline, CDR1 SGHRS and CDR2 YFSETQ. V was cut by 5 bases and J by 2 bases, with 22 bases left in between. The CDR3 contains 17 residues.

J is TRBJ2-1 and V is TRBV11-3; 8 nucleotides align to TRBD2. This CDR3 spans 15 amino acids. The V gene's germline CDR1 is SGHNT and CDR2 YENEEA. Losses at the gene ends were 4 bases for V and 15 bases for J; bases not matched to a gene: 17. The chain's CDR3 is CASSSRRGAGEPVFF. The CDR3 region has the DNA TGTGCCAGCAGCTCCCGGCGGGGAGCGGGGGAACCCGTGTTCTTC.

With regard to this clonotype: One end of the junction fails to match germline, which may point to a read error. The CDR3 DNA follows: TGCGGTGCTAGAGGGACTAGCGGTCTCACAGATACGCAGTATTTT. Its protein product is CGARGTSGLTDTQYF. V and J are TRBV20-1 and TRBJ2-3; TRBD2 aligns across 11 bases. The germline V gene encodes CDR1 DFQATT and CDR2 SNEGSKA (reference sequence). This CDR3 has 15 amino acids.

This clonotype turned up a few times. The chain carries TRBV20-1 and TRBJ2-5; 11 positions agree with TRBD2. The trim removed 2 bases at V and 9 bases at J, leaving 14 bases unmatched. The germline V gene has CDR1 DFQATT and CDR2 SNEGSKA (reference sequence). This CDR3 is built from 16 residues. The CDR3 sequence: CSARRGLAASEGAQYF. The CDR3 nucleotides read TGCAGTGCTAGACGGGGACTAGCGGCTTCTGAAGGGGCCCAGTACTTC.

The chain joins TRBV21-1 to TRBJ2-5. TRBV21-1 is noted as a pseudogene. The CDR3 has 10 residues. The CDR3: CASQAETQYF. For the CDR3, the DNA is TGTGCCAGCCAGGCGGAGACCCAGTACTTC.

This rearrangement joins TRBV7-6 to TRBJ2-5; D is uncertain. Germline V gene lookup returns CDR1 SGHVS and CDR2 FNYEAQ. The CDR3 runs 16 residues. Trimming left V 0 bases short and J 5 bases short, with 16 bases between. CDR3 nucleotides: TGTGCCAGCAGCTTAGCGCTGGGTACGAGTGTTGAGACCCAGTACTTC. It is translated as CASSLALGTSVETQYF.

The rearrangement joins TRBV21-1 to TRBJ1-3; the table names TRBD1, a call not compared with the DNA. TRBV21-1 is marked as a pseudogene. The CDR3 covers 16 residues. CDR3 DNA sequence: TGTGCCAGCAGCAAAGTCTGGAAGGGGTGGGGAAACACCATATATTTT. It specifies CASSKVWKGWGNTIYF.

With regard to this clonotype: A read error may produce the germline difference seen at one junction end. V and J are TRBV9 and TRBJ2-3; TRBD2 might be the D (5 bases). Per germline, CDR1 SGDLS and CDR2 YYNGEE. The CDR3 runs to 14 residues. CDR3 in amino acids: CASSVTGSTDTQYF. CDR3 coding DNA: TGTGCCAGTAGCGTAACGGGGAGCACAGATACGCAGTATTTT.

This clonotype was counted at least ten times. The junction differs from germline at one of its ends, possibly a read error. The chain couples TRBV7-2 to TRBJ2-5; tentatively, D is TRBD2 (6 bases). The germline CDR1 and CDR2 sequences are SGHTA and FQGNSA. The CDR3 has 12 residues. CDR3 sequence reads: CASSLGRETQYF. The DNA for the CDR3 is TGTGCCAGCAGTTTAGGGAGGGAGACCCAGTACTTC.

Details on this clonotype: Relative to the germline gene, one junction end is altered; a read error may explain this. The rearrangement joins TRBV4-1 to TRBJ2-4, with 9 bases identical to TRBD1. In germline, CDR1 is MGHRA, CDR2 YSYEKL. The CDR3 spans 22 residues. The DNA of the CDR3 is TGCGCCAGCAGCCCCGGGGGTCCACAGGGGGCCCCTGTACGTCCGGCCAAAACCATTCAGTACTTC. It yields the protein CASSPGGPQGAPVRPAKTIQYF.

This clonotype has just a few counts. The chain employs TRBV25-1 and TRBJ2-4, with 7 bases aligning to TRBD2. The J call is in doubt because the DNA end fits TRBJ2-7 better. The CDR3 is 14 amino acids. Germline V gives CDR1 MGHDK, CDR2 SYGVNS. CDR3 amino acids: CASSAGAGVAEQYF. Here the CDR3 DNA reads TGTGCCAGCAGTGCTGGGGCGGGAGTGGCCGAGCAGTACTTC.

The table lists this clonotype with a count of one. The rearrangement joins TRBV7-2 to TRBJ1-5, with 9 bases identical to TRBD1. V lost 1 base to trimming and J lost 4 bases; unmatched junction nucleotides: 5. The CDR3 is made up of 16 amino acids. Germline loops: CDR1 SGHTA, CDR2 FQGNSA. DNA for the CDR3: TGTGCCAGCAGCTTAGAGGGACAGGGTGCGAATCAGCCCCAGCATTTT. Translating it yields CASSLEGQGANQPQHF.

The chain links TRBV5-6 to TRBJ1-2; D is unresolved. Germline V gene data show CDR1 as SGHDT and CDR2 as YYEEEE. CDR3 length equals 12 residues. V gave up 4 bases and J gave up 4 bases, with 8 bases separating them. The CDR3 region has the DNA TGTGCCAGCAGCCCTAGGAGCTATGGCTACACCTTC. Amino acids: CASSPRSYGYTF.

J is TRBJ1-6 and V is TRBV10-3, with D possibly matching TRBD1 (6 bases). The CDR3 is made up of 17 amino acids. Germline CDR1 ENHRY, CDR2 SYGVKD. V was cut by 5 bases and J by 5 bases, with 19 bases left in between. CDR3 in DNA: TGTGCCATCAGTACACCTAGGGGGACGGGGAATAATTCACCCCTCCACTTT. This gives the protein CAISTPRGTGNNSPLHF.